A single sample gave rise to the 25 T cell receptor beta chains below, sequenced in a study of patients and donors after allogeneic stem cell transplantation. TCRdb ran MiXCR on the RT-PCR reads and lists one entry per CDR3 protein. There are more than 55,000 distinct CDR3 sequences in the sample; 10% to 15% occur only once, and around 33% lies in the top ten. The specimen was blood, either unsorted or a sorted T cell fraction (not recorded which). Source of these receptors: a human donor who was either an allogeneic HSCT recipient or a stem cell or donor lymphocyte infusion donor (not recorded which). It is not recorded whose cells these are; they may come from a transplant donor.

This clonotype has only a few counts. This sequence joins TRBV20-1 and TRBJ2-7; no definite D call. V lost 0 bases, J lost 2 bases, and 11 bases lay in between. The CDR3 sequence is 14 residues long. Germline V gene lookup returns CDR1 DFQATT and CDR2 SNEGSKA (reference sequence). As DNA, the CDR3 is TGCAGTGCTAGAGATTCTTCTCTGGCCTACGAGCAGTACTTC. This encodes CSARDSSLAYEQYF.

This clonotype came up many times. The V call is TRBV29-1, the J call TRBJ1-1; weak D call: TRBD1 (5 bases). Trimming stripped 3 bases from V and 5 bases from J, with 13 bases between. The CDR3 is 13 residues long. Germline CDR1 and CDR2: SQVTM and ANQGSEA. CDR3: CSVEGWGATEAFF. The CDR3 DNA reads as TGCAGCGTTGAGGGGTGGGGCGCGACTGAAGCTTTCTTT.

This clonotype was seen a single time. CDR3 nucleotide sequence: TGTGCCTGGAGTCCGCCGGCCAAACCCCGTGATACGCAGTATTTT. Its protein is CAWSPPAKPRDTQYF. V usage is TRBV30 and J usage is TRBJ2-3; D not certain. With 2 bases removed from V and 6 bases from J, the gap between germline ends came to 18 bases. CDR1 GTSNPN and CDR2 SVGIG come from the germline V gene (reference sequence). The CDR3 contains 15 residues.

This clonotype was counted a few times. J is TRBJ2-3 and V is TRBV7-9; TRBD2 aligns across 7 bases. V dropped 5 bases and J dropped 10; count of bases not matched to a gene: 6. Germline assignment: CDR1 SEHNR and CDR2 FQNEAQ (reference sequence). The CDR3 spans 12 residues. The CDR3 loop reads CASSVGLNAQYF. The CDR3 DNA follows: TGTGCCAGCAGCGTGGGACTAAATGCGCAGTATTTT.

Ten or more counts support this clonotype. The chain has TRBV19 and TRBJ1-5; D is perhaps TRBD1 (5 bases). Germline V gene data show CDR1 as LNHDA and CDR2 as SQIVND (reference sequence). This CDR3 is built from 16 residues. Between the trimmed V and J ends, which lost 4 bases and 3 bases, there was a span of 16 bases. The CDR3 DNA reads as TGTGCCAGTAGTACCGTCGACAGAACAGTCAATCAGCCCCAGCATTTT. This sequence encodes CASSTVDRTVNQPQHF.

This clonotype was seen at least ten times. The J gene is TRBJ1-1, the V gene TRBV2; D not certain. The CDR3 has 14 amino acids. CDR1 is SNHLY, CDR2 FYNNEI, per germline. V lost 4 bases and J 1 base, leaving 10 bases between the germline ends. The CDR3 DNA follows: TGTGCCAGCAGTGCGGAGAAGGGGAACACTGAAGCTTTCTTT. It specifies CASSAEKGNTEAFF.

The rearrangement uses TRBV12-3 or TRBV12-4 and TRBJ2-7; tentative D call: TRBD1 (5 bases). V was cut by 4 bases and J by 3 bases, with 10 bases left in between. The CDR3 is made up of 13 amino acids. CDR3 residues: CASSSSGYYEQYF. CDR3 nucleotide sequence: TGTGCCAGCAGTTCATCAGGGTACTACGAGCAGTACTTC.

This clonotype came up many times. V and J are TRBV25-1 and TRBJ1-2; D perhaps matches TRBD1 (6 bases). V shed 0 bases and J shed 4 bases, with 9 bases lying between them. The CDR3 has 14 residues. Looked up from germline, CDR1 is MGHDK and CDR2 is SYGVNS. CDR3 coding DNA: TGTGCCAGCAGTGAATATACAGGGTCCTATGGCTACACCTTC. Amino acids: CASSEYTGSYGYTF.

At least ten counts were recorded for this clonotype. The chain combines TRBV12-3 or TRBV12-4 with TRBJ1-2; no definite D call. The CDR3 runs 12 residues. The V end was cut by 1 base, the J end by 8 bases, with 8 bases between. For the CDR3, the DNA is TGTGCCAGCAGTTTAGAACCGGGCGGCTACACCTTC. Translating gives CASSLEPGGYTF.

Only a few counts were recorded for this clonotype. The chain has TRBV5-1 and TRBJ2-7, with D possibly matching TRBD1 (6 bases). The CDR3 sequence is 15 residues long. CDR1 and CDR2 from the germline V gene are SGHRS and YFSETQ. Trimming removed 4 bases from V and 3 bases from J, with 17 bases in between. The DNA for the CDR3 is TGCGCCAGCAGCAACCCAAACAGGGATCTCTACGAGCAGTACTTC. It yields the protein CASSNPNRDLYEQYF. The full variable domain, with the rest looked up from reference TRBV5-1 and TRBJ2-7, is KAGVTQTPRYLIKTRGQQVTLSCSPISGHRSVSWYQQTPGQGLQFLFEYFSETQRNKGNFPGRFSGRQFSNSRSEMNVSTLELGDSALYLCASSNPNRDLYEQYFGPGTRLTVT.

In this sample, this clonotype turned up many times. The rearrangement joins TRBV20-1 to TRBJ2-1; D is unclear. The V and J ends lost 0 bases and 5 bases respectively, with 8 bases between them. CDR1 DFQATT and CDR2 SNEGSKA come from the germline V gene (reference sequence). The CDR3 is 13 amino acids. The CDR3 region is CSARDDLHNEQFF. The DNA for the CDR3 is TGCAGTGCTAGAGACGACCTTCACAATGAGCAGTTCTTC.

This clonotype has ten or more counts. J is TRBJ1-5 and V is TRBV6-5; 9 bases match TRBD1. The CDR3 is 14 amino acids. Germline V gene sequence: CDR1 MNHEY, CDR2 SVGAGI. The V segment lost 0 bases and the J segment 6 bases; nucleotides outside the gene matches: 0. Here the CDR3 reads CASSYSTGGQPQHF. The CDR3, as DNA: TGTGCCAGCAGTTACTCGACAGGGGGTCAGCCCCAGCATTTT.

The chain links TRBV12-3 or TRBV12-4 to TRBJ2-1; D remains ambiguous. This CDR3 contains 16 residues. Trimming left V 6 bases short and J 0 bases short, with 15 bases between. CDR3 nucleotide sequence: TGTGCCAGCAGCCTTTGGACGAGGAGCTCCTACAATGAGCAGTTCTTC. Amino acids: CASSLWTRSSYNEQFF.

The sample holds one count of this clonotype. The chain has TRBV10-1 and TRBJ2-1, with D perhaps TRBD1 (6 bases). Germline V gives CDR1 WNHNN, CDR2 SYGVQD (reference sequence). CDR3 size: 14 residues. V lost 3 bases and J 3 bases, leaving 9 bases between the germline ends. CDR3 residues: CASSEQGDYNEQFF. In DNA form, the CDR3 reads TGCGCCAGCAGTGAACAGGGTGACTACAATGAGCAGTTCTTC.

In this sample, this clonotype turned up a few times. This rearrangement joins TRBV9 to TRBJ1-3; a weak D match, TRBD1 (6 bases). The CDR3 contains 15 residues. V lost 4 bases and J lost 0, with 11 bases in between. CDR1 and CDR2 from the germline V gene are SGDLS and YYNGEE. This CDR3 reads CASSIDRYSGNTIYF. CDR3 DNA sequence: TGTGCCAGCAGCATCGACAGGTACTCTGGAAACACCATATATTTT. The full variable domain, its missing parts supplied by reference TRBV9 and TRBJ1-3, is DSGVTQTPKHLITATGQRVTLRCSPRSGDLSVYWYQQSLDQGLQFLIQYYNGEERAKGNILERFSAQQFPDLHSELNLSSLELGDSALYFCASSIDRYSGNTIYFGEGSWLTVV.

This clonotype showed up many times. The chain links TRBV12-3 or TRBV12-4 to TRBJ1-1; D is uncertain. Deletions cut 10 bases from V and 3 bases from J, with 15 bases between. The CDR3 length is 13 residues. The CDR3 region is CANRVGKYTEAFF. CDR3 DNA: TGTGCCAATCGGGTGGGAAAGTACACTGAAGCTTTCTTT.

This clonotype has at least ten counts. V gene TRBV5-1 combines with J gene TRBJ2-1; 7 bases are a match to TRBD1. The germline V gene has CDR1 SGHRS and CDR2 YFSETQ. V lost 0 bases and J lost 3; bases outside the gene matches: 3. This CDR3 has 15 residues. The CDR3 nucleotides read TGCGCCAGCAGCTTGGGGACAGGTTTCTACAATGAGCAGTTCTTC. Encoded protein: CASSLGTGFYNEQFF. Looking up the rest from reference TRBV5-1 and TRBJ2-1 gives the full variable domain: KAGVTQTPRYLIKTRGQQVTLSCSPISGHRSVSWYQQTPGQGLQFLFEYFSETQRNKGNFPGRFSGRQFSNSRSEMNVSTLELGDSALYLCASSLGTGFYNEQFFGPGTRLTVL.

This clonotype has at least ten counts. This chain links TRBV25-1 with TRBJ2-2, with TRBD1 as a possible D gene (5 bases). Germline lookup yields CDR1 MGHDK and CDR2 SYGVNS. The CDR3 sequence is 14 residues long. Trimming took off 2 bases at V and 3 bases at J, with 7 bases between the two ends. CDR3 protein: CASSEQGHTGELFF. In DNA form, the CDR3 reads TGTGCCAGCAGTGAACAGGGTCACACCGGGGAGCTGTTTTTT.

This clonotype was seen ten or more times. V usage is TRBV9 and J usage is TRBJ1-1, with unresolved D. The CDR3 loop spans 17 amino acids. Germline lookup yields CDR1 SGDLS and CDR2 YYNGEE. V dropped 0 bases and J dropped 0 bases, with 15 bases sitting between them. The CDR3: CASSVGGGITMNTEAFF. The CDR3, as DNA: TGTGCCAGCAGCGTAGGTGGAGGGATTACCATGAACACTGAAGCTTTCTTT.

This clonotype has only a few counts. This chain links TRBV30 with TRBJ2-1; D unclear. This CDR3 spans 11 amino acids. Deletions cut 1 base from V and 8 bases from J, with 6 bases between. Germline V gene lookup returns CDR1 GTSNPN and CDR2 SVGIG (reference sequence). CDR3 sequence (DNA): TGTGCCTGGAGTGAGGCTTATGAGCAGTTCTTC. As protein: CAWSEAYEQFF. The full variable domain, rest sourced from reference TRBV30 and TRBJ2-1, is SQTIHQWPATLVQPVGSPLSLECTVEGTSNPNLYWYRQAAGRGLQLLFYSVGIGQISSEVPQNLSASRPQDRQFILSSKKLLLSDSGFYLCAWSEAYEQFFGPGTRLTVL.

V is TRBV21-1 and J is TRBJ2-1; the table's D call, TRBD1, was not checked against the DNA. TRBV21-1 is tagged as a pseudogene. This CDR3 comprises 16 residues. CDR3 bases: TGTGCCAGCAGCAAAGACGGACAGGGTGATTACAATGAGCAGTTCTTC. Protein: CASSKDGQGDYNEQFF.

The chain is built from TRBV24-1 and TRBJ1-2; D call uncertain. CDR3 size: 13 residues. Germline lookup yields CDR1 KGHDR and CDR2 SFDVKD. The ends were cut back, 6 bases at V and 6 bases at J, with 13 bases in the middle. The CDR3 DNA reads TGTGCCACCAGTAAACCAGGAGCCGATGGCTACACCTTC. Its translation: CATSKPGADGYTF.

The chain employs TRBV5-1 and TRBJ1-5, with TRBD1 matching over 9 bases. CDR3 size: 15 residues. J gave up 3 bases and V 4 bases, and 5 bases lay outside the gene matches. Germline assignment: CDR1 SGHRS and CDR2 YFSETQ. CDR3 DNA sequence: TGCGCCAGCAGCACGGGGACAGGGATCAATCAGCCCCAGCATTTT. It encodes CASSTGTGINQPQHF.

Concerning this clonotype: It may be a read error: a sequence one base away is much more abundant. The CDR3 DNA is TGTGCCAGCAGCCAAGGAGGGAGCACCTACGAGCAGTACTTC. Its protein is CASSQGGSTYEQYF. V usage is TRBV3-1 and J usage is TRBJ2-7, with a possible D match to TRBD2 (5 bases). Germline loops: CDR1 LGHDT, CDR2 YNNKEL (reference sequence). The V and J ends lost 1 base and 2 bases respectively, with 9 bases between them. There are 14 residues in the CDR3.

This clonotype was counted a few times. This chain connects TRBV5-8 to TRBJ1-4, with 7 positions matching TRBD1. Germline trimming cut 3 bases from V and 8 bases from J; bases unmatched to any gene: 7. This CDR3 has 14 amino acids. Germline V gene data show CDR1 as SGHTS and CDR2 as YDEGEE. Here the CDR3 DNA reads TGTGCCAGCAGCTATACAGGGGTACCCGAAAAACTGTTTTTT. Amino acid sequence: CASSYTGVPEKLFF.